Listed below are T cell receptor beta chains from one sample, sequenced in a study of T cell responses to AZD1222 COVID-19 vaccine. The repertoire was sequenced with immunoSEQ multiplex PCR; TCRdb's copy has only in-frame clones and lacks some. The sample holds under 150,000 clones, around 90% seen once. The source was peripheral blood, collected 28 days after the second AZD1222 dose. The origin of the receptors is an adult who received the AZD1222 COVID-19 vaccine. Both conserved end residues are part of each CDR3. The D gene is left open where the match is weak. Expanded clones get a size class; other rows say once, few or many, or leave the size out.

TRBV10-2	-	-	TRBJ2-7	12	CASKQNLYEQYF	TGCGCCAGCAAACAGAACCTATACGAGCAGTACTTC
TRBV2	-	TRBD1	TRBJ2-5	14	CAGQTGSSKETQYF	TGTGCCGGTCAGACAGGGTCTAGTAAAGAGACCCAGTACTTC
TRBV11-2	few	-	TRBJ1-2	14	CASSLDGTNYGYTF	TGTGCCAGCAGCTTAGACGGCACTAACTATGGCTACACCTTC
TRBV25-1	-	-	TRBJ1-1	11	CASGVNTEAFF	TGTGCCAGCGGGGTGAACACTGAAGCTTTCTTT
TRBV2	-	TRBD2	TRBJ2-3	17	CASRVGTSGRAPDTQYF	TGTGCCAGCAGGGTCGGGACTAGCGGGAGAGCCCCAGATACGCAGTATTTT
TRBV9	-	-	TRBJ1-3	16	CASSVGGARAGNTIYF	TGTGCCAGCAGCGTAGGAGGGGCCCGAGCTGGAAACACCATATATTTT
TRBV7-9	-	-	TRBJ1-4	15	CASSRRAATNEKLFF	TGTGCCAGCAGTCGGAGGGCGGCAACTAATGAAAAACTGTTTTTT
TRBV11-1	-	TRBD2	TRBJ2-2	16	CASSLVGRADTGELFF	TGTGCCAGCAGCTTAGTCGGGAGGGCGGACACCGGGGAGCTGTTTTTT
TRBV4-2	-	-	TRBJ1-4	19	CASSQSAFRAEPSDEKLFF	TGTGCCAGCAGCCAGTCCGCGTTCCGGGCGGAACCTTCGGATGAAAAACTGTTTTTT
TRBV7-2	-	-	TRBJ1-1	15	CASSLPQGGRTEAFF	TGTGCCAGCAGCTTACCTCAGGGTGGACGTACTGAAGCTTTCTTT
TRBV9	-	-	TRBJ1-5	15	CASSVDGGSNQPQHF	TGTGCCAGCAGCGTAGACGGCGGAAGCAATCAGCCCCAGCATTTT
TRBV20-1	-	-	TRBJ1-3	11	CSPQRGNTIYF	TGCAGTCCCCAGAGAGGAAACACCATATATTTT
TRBV9	-	TRBD1	TRBJ2-7	15	CASSPQQGEIHEQYF	TGTGCCAGCAGCCCCCAACAGGGGGAAATCCACGAGCAGTACTTC
TRBV5-6	-	-	TRBJ1-4	14	CASSLTVTNEKLFF	TGTGCCAGCAGCCTCACCGTAACTAATGAAAAACTGTTTTTT
TRBV29-1	-	TRBD1	TRBJ1-2	12	CSVDDRGNGYTF	TGCAGCGTTGACGACAGGGGTAATGGCTACACCTTC
TRBV19	-	TRBD1	TRBJ1-6	16	CASSNNRDRGNSPLHF	TGTGCCAGTAGTAACAACCGGGACAGGGGTAATTCACCCCTCCACTTT
TRBV11-3	-	-	TRBJ2-1	14	CASSLNSVGNEQFF	TGTGCCAGCAGCTTAAATAGCGTGGGGAATGAGCAGTTCTTC
TRBV5-1	few	-	TRBJ2-2	15	CASSQRQDNTGELFF	TGCGCCAGCAGCCAGAGACAAGATAACACCGGGGAGCTGTTTTTT
TRBV10-1	-	TRBD1	TRBJ2-7	14	CASSKTGGFGEQYF	TGCGCCAGCAGTAAGACAGGGGGCTTCGGCGAGCAGTACTTC
TRBV5-8	-	TRBD1	TRBJ2-2	16	CASSRKTGIETGELFF	TGTGCCAGCAGCCGAAAGACAGGGATCGAGACCGGGGAGCTGTTTTTT
TRBV28	-	-	TRBJ1-1	11	CASSSNTEAFF	TGTGCCAGCAGTTCGAACACTGAAGCTTTCTTT
TRBV14	-	-	TRBJ2-2	13	CASSLARSGELFF	TGTGCCAGCAGCCTCGCCAGGAGCGGGGAGCTGTTTTTT
TRBV5-1	-	-	TRBJ1-1	14	CASSWGASSPEAFF	TGCGCCAGCAGCTGGGGGGCCTCAAGCCCTGAAGCTTTCTTT
TRBV2	-	-	TRBJ2-3	11	CASTELDTQYF	TGTGCCAGCACCGAACTAGATACGCAGTATTTT
TRBV7-9	-	TRBD2	TRBJ2-5	15	CASSPRGGGRETQYF	TGTGCCAGCAGCCCGCGGGGGGGCGGAAGAGAGACCCAGTACTTC
TRBV11-2	-	-	TRBJ2-6	17	CASSPGGDVRGANVLTF	TGTGCCAGCAGCCCCGGGGGAGATGTTCGTGGGGCCAACGTCCTGACTTTC
TRBV6-5	few	-	TRBJ1-4	14	CASTGAGPNEKLFF	TGTGCCAGCACGGGAGCCGGGCCTAATGAAAAACTGTTTTTT
TRBV11-2	once	-	TRBJ2-5	14	CASSRFILGETQYF	TGTGCCAGCAGCCGTTTCATTTTAGGGGAGACCCAGTACTTC
TRBV7-9	-	-	TRBJ2-3	14	CASSFYTSTDTQYF	TGTGCCAGCAGCTTCTATACTAGCACAGATACGCAGTATTTT
TRBV6-5	-	-	TRBJ1-2	13	CASSPVRNYGYTF	TGTGCCAGCAGTCCCGTTAGAAACTATGGCTACACCTTC
TRBV4-1	-	-	TRBJ1-1	16	CASSQDRGRPNTEAFF	TGCGCCAGCAGCCAAGATAGGGGCAGGCCAAACACTGAAGCTTTCTTT
TRBV11-2	medium-sized	-	TRBJ2-1	17	CASSLIKGQGVDNEQFF	TGTGCCAGCAGCTTAATTAAGGGGCAGGGAGTAGACAATGAGCAGTTCTTC
TRBV11-1	-	TRBD2	TRBJ2-7	16	CASSLARGSASYEQYF	TGTGCCAGCAGCTTAGCGCGCGGGAGCGCCTCCTACGAGCAGTACTTC
TRBV10-3	-	-	TRBJ2-2	14	CAITRTVGTGELFF	TGTGCCATCACAAGGACAGTAGGAACCGGGGAGCTGTTTTTT